The clone carrying this TCR beta chain was recorded at least ten times. Its target is not known. The length of the CDR3 is 11 residues. The V and J ends lost 5 bases and 8 bases respectively, with 9 bases between them. TCRdb itself ran the reads through MiXCR, one entry per CDR3 protein. The repertoire holds about 160,000 distinct CDR3 sequences, with less than 25% as singletons. The sample comes from a study of T cell repertoires in cytomegalovirus infection. Turning to the study itself: Researchers turned to recently identified HLA-C-restricted CMV epitopes as well as well-studied HLA-B-restricted ones.

Study-level findings and limits: CMV-specific HLA-C-restricted TCR beta clonotypes dominated the ex vivo response.

The chain joins TRBV12-3 or TRBV12-4 to TRBJ1-1; D possibly corresponds to TRBD1 (6 bases). This material consisted of CD8+ T cells from cultured PBMCs, taken from culture after CMV antigen stimulation. The sequence was obtained from a human donor in good health (CMV status not recorded). Some clones in this sample may be carry-over from other donors' samples. The CDR3 coding sequence is TGTGCCAGCAGTCCCGGGACAGAAGCTTTCTTT. Its protein product is CASSPGTEAFF.